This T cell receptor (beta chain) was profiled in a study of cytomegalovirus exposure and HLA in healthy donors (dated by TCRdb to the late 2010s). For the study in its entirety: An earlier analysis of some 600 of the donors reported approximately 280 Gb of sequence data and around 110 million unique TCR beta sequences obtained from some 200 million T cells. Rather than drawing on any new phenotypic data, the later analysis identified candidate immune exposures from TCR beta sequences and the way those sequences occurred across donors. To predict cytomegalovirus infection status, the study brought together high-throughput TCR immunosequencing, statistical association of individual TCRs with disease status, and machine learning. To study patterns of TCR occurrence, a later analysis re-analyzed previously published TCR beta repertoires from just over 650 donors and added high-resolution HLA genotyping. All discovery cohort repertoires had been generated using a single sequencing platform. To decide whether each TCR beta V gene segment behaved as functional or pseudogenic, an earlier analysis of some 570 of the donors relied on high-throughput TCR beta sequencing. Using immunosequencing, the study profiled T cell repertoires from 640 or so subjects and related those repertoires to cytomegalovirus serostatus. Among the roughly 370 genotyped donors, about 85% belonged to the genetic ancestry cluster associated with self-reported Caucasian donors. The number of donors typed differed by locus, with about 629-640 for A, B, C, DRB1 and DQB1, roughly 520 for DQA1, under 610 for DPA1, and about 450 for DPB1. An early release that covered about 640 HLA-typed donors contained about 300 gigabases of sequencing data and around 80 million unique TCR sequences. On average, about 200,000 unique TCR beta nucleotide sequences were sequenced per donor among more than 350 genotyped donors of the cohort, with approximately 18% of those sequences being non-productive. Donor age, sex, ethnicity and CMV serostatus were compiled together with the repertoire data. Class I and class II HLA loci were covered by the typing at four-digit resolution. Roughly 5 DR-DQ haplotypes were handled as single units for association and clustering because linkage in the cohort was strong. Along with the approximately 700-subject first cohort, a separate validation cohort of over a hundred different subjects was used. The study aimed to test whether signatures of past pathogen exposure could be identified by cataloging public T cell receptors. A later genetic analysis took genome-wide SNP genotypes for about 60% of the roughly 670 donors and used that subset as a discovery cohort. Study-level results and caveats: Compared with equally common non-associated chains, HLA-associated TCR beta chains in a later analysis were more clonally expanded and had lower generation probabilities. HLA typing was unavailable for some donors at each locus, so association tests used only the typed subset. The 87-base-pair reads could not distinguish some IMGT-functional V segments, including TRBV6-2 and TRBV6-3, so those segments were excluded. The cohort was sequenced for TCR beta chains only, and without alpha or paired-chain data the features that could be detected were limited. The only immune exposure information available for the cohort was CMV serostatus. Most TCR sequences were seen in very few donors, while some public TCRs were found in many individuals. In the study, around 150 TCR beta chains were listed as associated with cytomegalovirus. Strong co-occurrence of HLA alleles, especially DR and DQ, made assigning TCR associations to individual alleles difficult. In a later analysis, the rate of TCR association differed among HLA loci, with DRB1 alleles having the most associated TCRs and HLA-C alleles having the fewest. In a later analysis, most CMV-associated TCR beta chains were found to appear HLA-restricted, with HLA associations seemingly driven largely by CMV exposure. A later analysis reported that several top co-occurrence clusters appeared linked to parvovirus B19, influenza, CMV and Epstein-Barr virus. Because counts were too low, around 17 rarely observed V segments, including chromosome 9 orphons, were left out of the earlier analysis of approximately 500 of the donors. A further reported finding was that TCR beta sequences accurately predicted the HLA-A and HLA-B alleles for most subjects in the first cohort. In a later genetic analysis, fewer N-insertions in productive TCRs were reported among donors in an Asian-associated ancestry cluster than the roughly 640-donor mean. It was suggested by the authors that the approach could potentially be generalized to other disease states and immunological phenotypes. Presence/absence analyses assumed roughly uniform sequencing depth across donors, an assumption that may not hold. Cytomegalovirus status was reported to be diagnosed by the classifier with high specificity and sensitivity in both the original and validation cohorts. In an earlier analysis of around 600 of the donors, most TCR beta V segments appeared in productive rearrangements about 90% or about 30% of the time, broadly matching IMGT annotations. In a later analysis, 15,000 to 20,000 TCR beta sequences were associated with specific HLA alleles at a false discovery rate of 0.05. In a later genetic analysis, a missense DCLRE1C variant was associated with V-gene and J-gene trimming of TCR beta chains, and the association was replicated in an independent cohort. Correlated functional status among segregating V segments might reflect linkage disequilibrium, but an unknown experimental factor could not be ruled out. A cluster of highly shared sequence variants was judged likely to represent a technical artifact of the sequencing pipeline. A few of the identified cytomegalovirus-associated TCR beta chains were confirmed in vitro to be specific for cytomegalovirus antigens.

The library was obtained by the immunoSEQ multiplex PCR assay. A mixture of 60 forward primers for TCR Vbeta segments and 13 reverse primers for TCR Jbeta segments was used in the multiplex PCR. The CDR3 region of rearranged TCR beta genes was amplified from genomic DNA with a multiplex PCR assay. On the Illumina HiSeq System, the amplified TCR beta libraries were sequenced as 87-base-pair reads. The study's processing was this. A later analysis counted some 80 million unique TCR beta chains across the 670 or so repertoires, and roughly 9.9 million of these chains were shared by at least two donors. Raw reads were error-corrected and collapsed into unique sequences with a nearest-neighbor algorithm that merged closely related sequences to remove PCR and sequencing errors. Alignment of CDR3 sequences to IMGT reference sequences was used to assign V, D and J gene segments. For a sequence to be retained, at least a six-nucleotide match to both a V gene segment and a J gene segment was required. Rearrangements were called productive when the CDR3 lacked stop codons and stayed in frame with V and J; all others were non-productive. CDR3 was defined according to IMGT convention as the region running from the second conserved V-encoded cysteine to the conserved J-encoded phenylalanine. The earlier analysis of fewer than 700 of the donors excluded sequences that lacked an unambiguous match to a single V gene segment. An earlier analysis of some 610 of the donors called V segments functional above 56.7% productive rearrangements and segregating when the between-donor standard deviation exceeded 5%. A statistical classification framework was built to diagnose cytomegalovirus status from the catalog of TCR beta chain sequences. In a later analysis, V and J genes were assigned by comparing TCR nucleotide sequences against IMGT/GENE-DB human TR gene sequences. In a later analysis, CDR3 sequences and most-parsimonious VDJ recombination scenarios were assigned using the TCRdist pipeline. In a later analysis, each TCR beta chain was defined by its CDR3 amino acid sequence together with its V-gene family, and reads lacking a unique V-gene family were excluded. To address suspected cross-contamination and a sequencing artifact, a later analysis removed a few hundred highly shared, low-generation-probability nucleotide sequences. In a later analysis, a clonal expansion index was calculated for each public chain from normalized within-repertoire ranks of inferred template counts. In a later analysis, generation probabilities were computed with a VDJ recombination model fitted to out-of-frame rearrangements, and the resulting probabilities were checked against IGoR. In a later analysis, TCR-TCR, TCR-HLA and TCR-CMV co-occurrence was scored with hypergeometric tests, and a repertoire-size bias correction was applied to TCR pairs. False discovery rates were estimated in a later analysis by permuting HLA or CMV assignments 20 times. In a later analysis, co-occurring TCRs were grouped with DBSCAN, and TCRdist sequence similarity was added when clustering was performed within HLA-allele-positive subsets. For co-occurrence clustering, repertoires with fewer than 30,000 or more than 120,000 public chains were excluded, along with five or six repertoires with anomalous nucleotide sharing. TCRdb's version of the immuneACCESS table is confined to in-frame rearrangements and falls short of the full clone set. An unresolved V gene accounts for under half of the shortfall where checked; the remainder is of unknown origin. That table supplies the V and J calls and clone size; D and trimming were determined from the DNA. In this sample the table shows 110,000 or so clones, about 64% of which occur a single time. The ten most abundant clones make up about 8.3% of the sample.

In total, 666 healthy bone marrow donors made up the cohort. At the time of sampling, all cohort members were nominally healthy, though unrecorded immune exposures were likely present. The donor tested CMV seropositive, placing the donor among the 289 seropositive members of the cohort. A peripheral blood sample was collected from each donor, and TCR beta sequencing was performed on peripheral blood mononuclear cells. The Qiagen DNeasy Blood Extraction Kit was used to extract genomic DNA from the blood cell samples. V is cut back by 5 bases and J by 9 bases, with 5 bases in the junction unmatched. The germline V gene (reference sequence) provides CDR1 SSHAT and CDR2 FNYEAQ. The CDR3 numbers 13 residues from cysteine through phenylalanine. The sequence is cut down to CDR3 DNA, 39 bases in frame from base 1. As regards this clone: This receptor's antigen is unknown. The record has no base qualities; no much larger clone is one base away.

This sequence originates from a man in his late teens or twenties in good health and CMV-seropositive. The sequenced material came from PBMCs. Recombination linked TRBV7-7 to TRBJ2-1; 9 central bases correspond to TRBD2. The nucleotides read TGTGCCAGCAGCCCTAGCGGGGACGGTGAGCAGTTCTTC. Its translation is CASSPSGDGEQFF.